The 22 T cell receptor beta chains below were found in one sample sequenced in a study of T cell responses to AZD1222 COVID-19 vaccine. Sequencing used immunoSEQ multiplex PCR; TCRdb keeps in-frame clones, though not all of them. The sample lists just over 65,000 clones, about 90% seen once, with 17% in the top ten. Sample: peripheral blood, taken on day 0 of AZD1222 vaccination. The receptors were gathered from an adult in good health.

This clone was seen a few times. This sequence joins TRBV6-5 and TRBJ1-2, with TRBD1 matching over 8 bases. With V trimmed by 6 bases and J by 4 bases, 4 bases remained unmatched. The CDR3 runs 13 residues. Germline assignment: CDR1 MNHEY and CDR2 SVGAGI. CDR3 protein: CASRTGGVYGYTF. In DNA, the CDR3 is TGTGCCAGCAGAACAGGGGGGGTCTATGGCTACACCTTC.

The CDR3 loop is CASSQGTGSSGGANEQFF. As DNA, the CDR3 is TGTGCCAGCAGCCAAGGGACAGGGAGCAGCGGGGGGGCAAATGAGCAGTTCTTC. This chain connects TRBV3-1 (or the pseudogene TRBV3-2) to TRBJ2-1, with 10 bases aligning to TRBD2. Germline values: CDR1 LGHDT, CDR2 YNNKEL (reference sequence). Trimming took 1 base from V and 7 from J; bases not matched to a gene: 13. The length of the CDR3 is 18 residues.

The chain's CDR3 is CASNYGATDTQYF. DNA of the CDR3: TGTGCCAGCAACTATGGTGCTACAGATACGCAGTATTTT. The V gene is TRBV12-3 or TRBV12-4, the J gene TRBJ2-3, with D hard to call. The CDR3 is made up of 13 amino acids. V was cut by 7 bases and J by 3 bases, with 11 bases left in between.

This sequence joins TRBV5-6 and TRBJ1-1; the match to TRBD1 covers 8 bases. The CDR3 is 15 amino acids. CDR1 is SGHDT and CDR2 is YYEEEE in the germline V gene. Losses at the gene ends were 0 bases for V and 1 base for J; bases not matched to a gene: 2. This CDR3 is CASSLVGTGNTEAFF. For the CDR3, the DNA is TGTGCCAGCAGCTTGGTCGGGACAGGGAACACTGAAGCTTTCTTT.

CDR3 in amino acids: CSGGQGITGELFF. DNA for the CDR3: TGCAGCGGGGGACAGGGCATTACCGGGGAGCTGTTTTTT. The chain links TRBV29-1 to TRBJ2-2, with 9 nucleotides matching TRBD1. Germline lookup yields CDR1 SQVTM and CDR2 ANQGSEA. V shed 7 bases, J shed 5 bases, and the junction held 5 bases outside the gene matches. The CDR3 covers 13 residues.

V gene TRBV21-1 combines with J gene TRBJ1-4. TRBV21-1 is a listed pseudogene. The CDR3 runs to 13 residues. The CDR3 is CASSKNRDEKLFF. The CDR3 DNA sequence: TGTGCCAGCAGCAAAAATCGGGATGAAAAACTGTTTTTT.

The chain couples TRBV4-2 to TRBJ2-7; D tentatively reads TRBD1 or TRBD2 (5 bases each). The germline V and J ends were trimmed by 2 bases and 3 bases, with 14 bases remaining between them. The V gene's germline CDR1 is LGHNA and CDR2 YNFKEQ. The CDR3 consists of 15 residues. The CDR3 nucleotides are TGTGCCAGCAGCCAACCGGGACGCAGCTTCTACGAGCAGTACTTC. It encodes CASSQPGRSFYEQYF.

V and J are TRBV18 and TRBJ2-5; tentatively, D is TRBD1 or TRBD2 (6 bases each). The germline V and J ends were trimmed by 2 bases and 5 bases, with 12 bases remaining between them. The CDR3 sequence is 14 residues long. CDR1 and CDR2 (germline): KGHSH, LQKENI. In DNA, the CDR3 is TGTGCCAGCTCACCAGGACAGCGGGTGGAGACCCAGTACTTC. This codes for CASSPGQRVETQYF.

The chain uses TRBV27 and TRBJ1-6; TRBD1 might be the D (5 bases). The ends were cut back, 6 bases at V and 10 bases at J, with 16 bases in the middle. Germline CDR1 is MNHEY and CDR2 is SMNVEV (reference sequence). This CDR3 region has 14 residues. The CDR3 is CASSPPGGGSPLHF. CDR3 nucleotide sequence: TGTGCCAGCAGCCCCCCGGGGGGAGGATCACCCCTCCACTTT.

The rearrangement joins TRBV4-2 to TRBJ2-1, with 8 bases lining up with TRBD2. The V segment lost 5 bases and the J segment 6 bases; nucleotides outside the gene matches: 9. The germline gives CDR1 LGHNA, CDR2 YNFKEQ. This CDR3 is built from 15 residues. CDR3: CASSSRAGVSNEQFF. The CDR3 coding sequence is TGTGCCAGCAGCTCTCGAGCGGGAGTAAGCAATGAGCAGTTCTTC.

In DNA, the CDR3 is TGTGCCAGCTCACCACAGGGCGATGATAATGGCTACACCTTC. This translates into CASSPQGDDNGYTF. The V gene is TRBV18, the J gene TRBJ1-2; D unclear. CDR1 and CDR2 (germline): KGHSH, LQKENI. The CDR3 contains 14 residues. The ends were cut back, 1 base at V and 6 bases at J, with 12 bases in the middle.

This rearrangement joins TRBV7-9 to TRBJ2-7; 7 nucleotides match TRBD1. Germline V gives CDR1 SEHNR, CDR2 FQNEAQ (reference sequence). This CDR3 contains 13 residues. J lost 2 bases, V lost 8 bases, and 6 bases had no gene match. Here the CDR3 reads CASGRDSTYEQYF. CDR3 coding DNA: TGTGCCAGCGGCCGGGACAGTACCTACGAGCAGTACTTC.

The CDR3 region has the DNA TGTGCCAGCAGCCAAGGGACAGGGGTCTACAATGAGCAGTTCTTC. Encoded protein: CASSQGTGVYNEQFF. V usage is TRBV6-4 and J usage is TRBJ2-1, with 10 positions matching TRBD1. Germline CDR1 reads MRHNA; CDR2 reads SNTAGT. V dropped 6 bases and J dropped 3; count of bases not matched to a gene: 5. CDR3 length: 15 amino acids.

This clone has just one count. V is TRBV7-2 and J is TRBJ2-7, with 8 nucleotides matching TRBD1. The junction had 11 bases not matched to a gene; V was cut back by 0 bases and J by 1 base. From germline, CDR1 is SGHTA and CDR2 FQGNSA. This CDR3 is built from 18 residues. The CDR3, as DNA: TGTGCCAGCAGCTTAGCGAGCACCTACGGGACAGGTTCCTACGAGCAGTACTTC. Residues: CASSLASTYGTGSYEQYF. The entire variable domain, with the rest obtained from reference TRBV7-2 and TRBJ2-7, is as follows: GAGVSQSPSNKVTEKGKDVELRCDPISGHTALYWYRQSLGQGLEFLIYFQGNSAPDKSGLPSDRFSAERTGGSVSTLTIQRTQQEDSAVYLCASSLASTYGTGSYEQYFGPGTRLTVT.

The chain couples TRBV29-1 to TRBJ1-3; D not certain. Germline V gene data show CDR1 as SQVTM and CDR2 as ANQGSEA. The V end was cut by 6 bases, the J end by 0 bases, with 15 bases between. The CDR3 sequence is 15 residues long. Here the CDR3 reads CSVRGTDNSGNTIYF. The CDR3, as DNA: TGCAGCGTAAGAGGTACAGACAACTCTGGAAACACCATATATTTT.

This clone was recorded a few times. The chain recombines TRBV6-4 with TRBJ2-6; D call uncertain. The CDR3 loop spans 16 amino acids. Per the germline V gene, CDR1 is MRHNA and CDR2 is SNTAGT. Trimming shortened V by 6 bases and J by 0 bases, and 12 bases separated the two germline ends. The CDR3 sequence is CASSPRAISGANVLTF. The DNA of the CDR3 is TGTGCCAGCAGCCCCCGGGCCATCTCTGGGGCCAACGTCCTGACTTTC.

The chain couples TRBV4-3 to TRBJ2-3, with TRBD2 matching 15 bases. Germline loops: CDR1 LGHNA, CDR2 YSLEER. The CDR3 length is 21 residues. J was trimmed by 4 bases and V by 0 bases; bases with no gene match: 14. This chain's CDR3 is CASSQEVRTSGGAITADTQYF. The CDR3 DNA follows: TGCGCCAGCAGCCAAGAGGTTCGGACTAGCGGGGGGGCTATCACCGCAGATACGCAGTATTTT.

CDR3 sequence (DNA): TGTGCCACCAGTCCGGGACGGACCGTGAACACTGAAGCTTTCTTT. Translating it yields CATSPGRTVNTEAFF. The rearrangement joins TRBV15 to TRBJ1-1, with D possibly being TRBD1 (5 bases). Per germline, CDR1 LNHNV and CDR2 YYDKDF (reference sequence). CDR3 size: 15 residues. V lost 6 bases, J lost 0 bases, and 14 bases lay in between.

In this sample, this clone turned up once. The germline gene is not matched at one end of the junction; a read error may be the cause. The DNA of the CDR3 is TGTGCCAGCTGTTACGGGACCAGCAATCAGCCCCAGCATTTT. Amino acid sequence: CASCYGTSNQPQHF. The chain joins TRBV6-5 to TRBJ1-5, with D perhaps TRBD1 (5 bases). The CDR3 is 14 amino acids. In germline, CDR1 is MNHEY, CDR2 SVGAGI.

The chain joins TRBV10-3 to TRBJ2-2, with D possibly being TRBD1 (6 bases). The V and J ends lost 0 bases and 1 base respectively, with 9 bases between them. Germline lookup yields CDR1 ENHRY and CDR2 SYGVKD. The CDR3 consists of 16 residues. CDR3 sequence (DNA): TGTGCCATCAGTGAGTCCTGGGGGCGGAACACCGGGGAGCTGTTTTTT. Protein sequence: CAISESWGRNTGELFF.

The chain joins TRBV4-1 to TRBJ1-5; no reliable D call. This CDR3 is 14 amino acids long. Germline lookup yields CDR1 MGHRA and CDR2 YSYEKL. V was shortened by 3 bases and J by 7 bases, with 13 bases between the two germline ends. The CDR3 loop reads CASSHLMGSQPQHF. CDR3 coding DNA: TGCGCCAGCAGCCACCTGATGGGGAGCCAGCCCCAGCATTTT.

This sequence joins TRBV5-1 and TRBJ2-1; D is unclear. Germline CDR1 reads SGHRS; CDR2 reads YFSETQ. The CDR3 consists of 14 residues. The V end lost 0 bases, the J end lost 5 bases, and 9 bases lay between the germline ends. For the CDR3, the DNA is TGCGCCAGCAGCTTGGCCAGAGCAGACAATGAGCAGTTCTTC. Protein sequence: CASSLARADNEQFF. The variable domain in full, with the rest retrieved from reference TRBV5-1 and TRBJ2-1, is KAGVTQTPRYLIKTRGQQVTLSCSPISGHRSVSWYQQTPGQGLQFLFEYFSETQRNKGNFPGRFSGRQFSNSRSEMNVSTLELGDSALYLCASSLARADNEQFFGPGTRLTVL.